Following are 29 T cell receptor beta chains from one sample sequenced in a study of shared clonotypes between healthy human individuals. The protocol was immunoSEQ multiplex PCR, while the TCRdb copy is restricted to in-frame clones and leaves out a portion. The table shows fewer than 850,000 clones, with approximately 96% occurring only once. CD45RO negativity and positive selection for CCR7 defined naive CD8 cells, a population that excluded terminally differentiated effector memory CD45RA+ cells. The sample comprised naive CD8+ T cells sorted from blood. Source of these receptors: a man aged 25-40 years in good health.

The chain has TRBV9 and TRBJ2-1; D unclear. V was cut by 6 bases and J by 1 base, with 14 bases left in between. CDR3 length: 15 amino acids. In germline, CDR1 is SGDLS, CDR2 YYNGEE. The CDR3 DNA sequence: TGTGCCAGCAACATAGGTGCTAGTTCCTACAATGAGCAGTTCTTC. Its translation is CASNIGASSYNEQFF.

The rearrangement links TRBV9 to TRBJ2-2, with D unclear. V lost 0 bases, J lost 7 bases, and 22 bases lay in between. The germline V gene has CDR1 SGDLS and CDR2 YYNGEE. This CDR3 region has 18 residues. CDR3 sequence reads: CASSVDGSHRIYGGELFF. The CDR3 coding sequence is TGTGCCAGCAGCGTAGATGGAAGCCACCGGATCTACGGCGGGGAGCTGTTTTTT.

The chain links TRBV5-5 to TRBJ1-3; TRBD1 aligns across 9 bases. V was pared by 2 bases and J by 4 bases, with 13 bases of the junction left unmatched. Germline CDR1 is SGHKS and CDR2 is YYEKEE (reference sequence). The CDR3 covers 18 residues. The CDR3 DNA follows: TGTGCCAGCAGCTTCTCAACACTCGACAGGGGGTGGGGAAACACCATATATTTT. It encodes CASSFSTLDRGWGNTIYF.

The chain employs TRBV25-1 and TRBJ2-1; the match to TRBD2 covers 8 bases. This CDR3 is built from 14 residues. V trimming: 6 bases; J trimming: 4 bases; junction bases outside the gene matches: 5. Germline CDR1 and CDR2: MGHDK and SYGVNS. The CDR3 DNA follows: TGTGCCAGCAGCGAAAGCGGGAGTTACAATGAGCAGTTCTTC. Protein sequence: CASSESGSYNEQFF.

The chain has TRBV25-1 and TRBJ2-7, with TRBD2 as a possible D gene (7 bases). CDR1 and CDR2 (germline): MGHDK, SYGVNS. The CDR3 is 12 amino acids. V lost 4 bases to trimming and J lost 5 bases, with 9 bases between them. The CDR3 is CASSGGGDEQYF. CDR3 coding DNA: TGTGCCAGCAGTGGGGGGGGCGACGAGCAGTACTTC.

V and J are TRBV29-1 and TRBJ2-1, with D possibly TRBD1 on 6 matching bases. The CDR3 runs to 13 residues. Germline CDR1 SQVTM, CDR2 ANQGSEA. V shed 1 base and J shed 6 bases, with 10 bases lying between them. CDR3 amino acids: CSVEGGPPNEQFF. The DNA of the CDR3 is TGCAGCGTTGAAGGGGGGCCACCCAATGAGCAGTTCTTC.

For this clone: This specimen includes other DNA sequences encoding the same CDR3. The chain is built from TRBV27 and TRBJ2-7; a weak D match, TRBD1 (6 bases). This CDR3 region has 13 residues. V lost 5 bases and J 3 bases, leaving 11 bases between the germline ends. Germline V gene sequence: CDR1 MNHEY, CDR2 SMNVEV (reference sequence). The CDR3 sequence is CASSLGQLYEQYF. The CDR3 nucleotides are TGTGCCAGCAGTCTAGGACAGCTCTACGAGCAGTACTTC.

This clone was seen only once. Here the CDR3 DNA reads TGCGCCAGCAGCGCGGACAGAAGAAGCACAGATACGCAGTATTTT. The encoded protein is CASSADRRSTDTQYF. The genes are TRBV5-1 and TRBJ2-3; possible D gene TRBD1, 6 bases. This CDR3 comprises 15 residues. Trimming stripped 4 bases from V and 0 bases from J, with 12 bases between. Germline CDR1 is SGHRS and CDR2 is YFSETQ.

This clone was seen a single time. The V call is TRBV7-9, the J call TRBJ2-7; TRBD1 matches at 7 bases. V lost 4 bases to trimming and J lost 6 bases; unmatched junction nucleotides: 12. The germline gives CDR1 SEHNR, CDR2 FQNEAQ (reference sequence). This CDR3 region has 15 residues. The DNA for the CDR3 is TGTGCCAGCAGCTCAAACAGGGGCCGGAGAGGCGAGCAGTACTTC. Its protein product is CASSSNRGRRGEQYF.

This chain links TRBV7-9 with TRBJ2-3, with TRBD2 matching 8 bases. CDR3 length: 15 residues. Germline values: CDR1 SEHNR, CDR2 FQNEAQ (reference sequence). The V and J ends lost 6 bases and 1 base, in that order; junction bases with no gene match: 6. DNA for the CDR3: TGTGCCAGCAGTACTAGCGGCAGGGGCACAGATACGCAGTATTTT. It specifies CASSTSGRGTDTQYF.

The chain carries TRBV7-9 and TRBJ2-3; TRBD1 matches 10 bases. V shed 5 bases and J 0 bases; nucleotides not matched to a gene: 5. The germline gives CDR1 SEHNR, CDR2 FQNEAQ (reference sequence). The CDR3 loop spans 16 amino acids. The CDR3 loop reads CASSTRQGASTDTQYF. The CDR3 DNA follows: TGTGCCAGCAGCACCCGACAGGGGGCCAGCACAGATACGCAGTATTTT.

In DNA form, the CDR3 reads TGTGCCAGCAGCTTAGAGGAAGCTTTCTTT. This sequence encodes CASSLEEAFF. The rearrangement uses TRBV7-3 and TRBJ1-1; D unresolved. The CDR3 length is 10 residues. Trimming left V 2 bases short and J 8 bases short, with 3 bases between. Germline V gives CDR1 SGHTA, CDR2 FQGTGA. Variable domain in full (rest from reference TRBV7-3 and TRBJ1-1): GAGVSQTPSNKVTEKGKYVELRCDPISGHTALYWYRQSLGQGPEFLIYFQGTGAADDSGLPNDRFFAVRPEGSVSTLKIQRTERGDSAVYLCASSLEEAFFGQGTRLTVV.

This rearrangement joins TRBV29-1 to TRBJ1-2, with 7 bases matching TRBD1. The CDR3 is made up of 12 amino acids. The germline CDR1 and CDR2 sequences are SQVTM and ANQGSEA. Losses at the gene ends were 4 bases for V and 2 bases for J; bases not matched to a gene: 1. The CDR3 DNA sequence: TGCAGCGTTGGACAGGGAAACTATGGCTACACCTTC. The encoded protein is CSVGQGNYGYTF.

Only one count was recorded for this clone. The CDR3 reads CASSPGASGRSAETQYF. The CDR3 DNA reads TGTGCCAGCAGCCCTGGGGCTAGCGGGAGGTCGGCGGAGACCCAGTACTTC. This rearrangement joins TRBV7-9 to TRBJ2-5, with 11 bases that match TRBD2. CDR1 is SEHNR, CDR2 FQNEAQ, per germline (reference sequence). The CDR3 extends over 17 amino acids. The V and J ends lost 5 bases and 5 bases, in that order; junction bases with no gene match: 13.

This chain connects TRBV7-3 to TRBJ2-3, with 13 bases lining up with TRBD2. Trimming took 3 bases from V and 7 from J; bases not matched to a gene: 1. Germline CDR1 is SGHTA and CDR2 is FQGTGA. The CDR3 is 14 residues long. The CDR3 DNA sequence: TGTGCCAGCAGCTTGGGACTAGCGGGGAATACGCAGTATTTT. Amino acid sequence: CASSLGLAGNTQYF.

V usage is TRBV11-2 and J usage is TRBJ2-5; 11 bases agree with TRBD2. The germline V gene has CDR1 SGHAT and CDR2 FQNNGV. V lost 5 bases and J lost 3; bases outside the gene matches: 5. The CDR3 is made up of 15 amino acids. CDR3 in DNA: TGTGCCAGCAGCCTACTAGCGGGAGAAAAAGAGACCCAGTACTTC. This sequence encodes CASSLLAGEKETQYF. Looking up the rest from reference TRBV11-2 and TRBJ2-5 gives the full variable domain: EAGVAQSPRYKIIEKRQSVAFWCNPISGHATLYWYQQILGQGPKLLIQFQNNGVVDDSQLPKDRFSAERLKGVDSTLKIQPAKLEDSAVYLCASSLLAGEKETQYFGPGTRLLVL.

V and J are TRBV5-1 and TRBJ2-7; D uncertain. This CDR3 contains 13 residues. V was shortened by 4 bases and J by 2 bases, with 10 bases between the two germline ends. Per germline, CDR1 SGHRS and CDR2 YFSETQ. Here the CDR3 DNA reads TGCGCCAGCAGCCAAGTCGGTGCCTACGAGCAGTACTTC. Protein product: CASSQVGAYEQYF.

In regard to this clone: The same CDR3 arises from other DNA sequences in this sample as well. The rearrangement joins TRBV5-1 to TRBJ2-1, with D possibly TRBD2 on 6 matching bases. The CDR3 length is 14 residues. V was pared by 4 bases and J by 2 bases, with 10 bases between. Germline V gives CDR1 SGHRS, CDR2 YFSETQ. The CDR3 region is CASSLRGPYNEQFF. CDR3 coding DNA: TGCGCCAGCAGCCTGCGGGGCCCCTACAATGAGCAGTTCTTC.

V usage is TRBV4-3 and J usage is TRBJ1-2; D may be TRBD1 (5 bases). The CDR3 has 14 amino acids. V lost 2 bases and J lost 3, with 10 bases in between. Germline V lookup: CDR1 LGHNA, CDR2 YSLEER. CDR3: CASSQSLGDYGYTF. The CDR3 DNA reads TGCGCCAGCAGCCAAAGTCTGGGGGACTATGGCTACACCTTC.

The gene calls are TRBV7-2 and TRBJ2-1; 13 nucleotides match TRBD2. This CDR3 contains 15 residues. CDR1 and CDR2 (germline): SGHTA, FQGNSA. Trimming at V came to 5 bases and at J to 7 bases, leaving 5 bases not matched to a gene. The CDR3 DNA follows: TGTGCCAGCAGCCCGGGACTAGCGGGACGGAATGAGCAGTTCTTC. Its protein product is CASSPGLAGRNEQFF.

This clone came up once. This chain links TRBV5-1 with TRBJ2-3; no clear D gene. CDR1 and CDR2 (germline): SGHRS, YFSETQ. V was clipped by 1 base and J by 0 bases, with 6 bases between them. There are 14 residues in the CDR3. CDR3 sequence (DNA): TGCGCCAGCAGCTTGAGTACGAGCACAGATACGCAGTATTTT. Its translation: CASSLSTSTDTQYF.

The CDR3 sequence is CASSPGGGLDSYEQYF. CDR3 coding DNA: TGTGCCAGCAGCCCCGGTGGGGGACTGGACTCCTACGAGCAGTACTTC. The chain couples TRBV7-9 to TRBJ2-7, with TRBD2 as a possible D gene (6 bases). The CDR3 loop spans 16 amino acids. Deletions cut 5 bases from V and 0 bases from J, with 17 bases between. Germline V CDR1 and CDR2: SEHNR, FQNEAQ (reference sequence).

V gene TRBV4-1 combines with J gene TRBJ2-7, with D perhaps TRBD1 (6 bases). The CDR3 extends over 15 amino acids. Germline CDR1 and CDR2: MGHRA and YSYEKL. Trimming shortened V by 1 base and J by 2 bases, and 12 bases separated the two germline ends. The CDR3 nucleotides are TGCGCCAGCAGCCAAGTTCAGGGGATGACCTACGAGCAGTACTTC. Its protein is CASSQVQGMTYEQYF.

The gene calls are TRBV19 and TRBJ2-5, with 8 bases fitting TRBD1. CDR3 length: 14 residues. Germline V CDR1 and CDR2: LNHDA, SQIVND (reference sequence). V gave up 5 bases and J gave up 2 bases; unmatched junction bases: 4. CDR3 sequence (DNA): TGTGCCAGTAGTCCCACAGGGGGGCAAGAGACCCAGTACTTC. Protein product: CASSPTGGQETQYF.

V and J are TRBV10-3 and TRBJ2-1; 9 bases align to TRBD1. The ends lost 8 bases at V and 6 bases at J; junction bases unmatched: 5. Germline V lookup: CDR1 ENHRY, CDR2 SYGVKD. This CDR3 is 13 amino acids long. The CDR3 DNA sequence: TGTGCCATCGAGGACAGGGGAGGCAATGAGCAGTTCTTC. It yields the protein CAIEDRGGNEQFF.

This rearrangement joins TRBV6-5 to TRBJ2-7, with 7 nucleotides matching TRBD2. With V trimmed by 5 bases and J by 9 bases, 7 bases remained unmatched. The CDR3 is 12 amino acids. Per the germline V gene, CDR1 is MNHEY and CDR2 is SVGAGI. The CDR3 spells CASSPRGELQYF. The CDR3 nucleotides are TGTGCCAGCAGTCCTCGGGGGGAACTGCAGTACTTC.

CDR3 nucleotide sequence: TGTGCCAGCAGCTTAGATAGCGTTGAGCAGTTCTTC. This gives the protein CASSLDSVEQFF. The chain joins TRBV11-2 to TRBJ2-1, with D maybe TRBD2 (5 bases). The CDR3 contains 12 residues. Germline V gene lookup returns CDR1 SGHAT and CDR2 FQNNGV. The ends were cut back, 0 bases at V and 9 bases at J, with 6 bases in the middle.

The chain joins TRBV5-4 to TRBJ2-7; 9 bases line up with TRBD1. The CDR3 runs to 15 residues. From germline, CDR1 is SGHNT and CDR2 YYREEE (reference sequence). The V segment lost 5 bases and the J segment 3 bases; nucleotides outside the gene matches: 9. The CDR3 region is CASSLQGTGYYEQYF. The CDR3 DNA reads TGTGCCAGCAGTTTGCAGGGGACAGGGTACTACGAGCAGTACTTC.

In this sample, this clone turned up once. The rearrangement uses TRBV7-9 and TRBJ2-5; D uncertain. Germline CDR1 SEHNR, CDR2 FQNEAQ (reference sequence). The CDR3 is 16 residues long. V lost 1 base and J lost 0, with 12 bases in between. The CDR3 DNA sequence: TGTGCCAGCAGCTTAGGATGGGGTAGAGACCAAGAGACCCAGTACTTC. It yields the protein CASSLGWGRDQETQYF.